The 24 T cell receptor beta chains reported below all come from one sample, sequenced in a study of beta chain features in type 1 diabetes. Since all of the isolated RNA was reverse transcribed, expressed TCRB transcripts were what got sequenced. Sequencing used immunoSEQ multiplex PCR; TCRdb keeps in-frame clones, though not all of them. Of under 300,000 clones listed, roughly 30% are singletons. The sequencing sample was made of central memory CD4+ T cells from blood. These receptors came from a man younger than 45 in good health.

Of note for this clone: One end of the junction does not line up with germline, which may come from a read error. The chain combines TRBV11-2 with TRBJ2-3, with 13 bases matching TRBD2. The CDR3 runs 18 residues. Germline V gives CDR1 SGHAT, CDR2 FQNNGV. This chain's CDR3 is CSSSLTSGGAFYADTQYF. Here the CDR3 DNA reads TGTTCCAGCAGCTTAACTAGCGGGGGGGCCTTTTATGCAGATACGCAGTATTTT.

This clone was seen a handful of times. The chain is built from TRBV4-2 and TRBJ2-1, with 7 bases matching TRBD2. Germline-derived CDR1 and CDR2 are LGHNA and YNFKEQ. The CDR3 is 14 amino acids. Unmatched junction bases numbered 5, after V lost 1 base and J lost 8 bases. CDR3: CASSQAVSGDEQFF. The CDR3 DNA sequence: TGTGCCAGCAGCCAAGCGGTGAGCGGGGATGAGCAGTTCTTC.

Comments on this clone: This specimen includes other DNA sequences encoding the same CDR3. The chain has TRBV7-2 and TRBJ2-7; no clear D. CDR1 is SGHTA, CDR2 FQGNSA, per germline. This CDR3 contains 12 residues. V was shortened by 1 base and J by 6 bases, with 7 bases between the two germline ends. CDR3 region: CASSLEVGEQYF. The CDR3 nucleotides are TGTGCCAGCAGCTTAGAAGTTGGCGAGCAGTACTTC.

This clone has only a few counts. This sample includes further DNA sequences coding for the same CDR3. V usage is TRBV20-1 and J usage is TRBJ2-5, with D hard to call. The CDR3 runs to 11 residues. Germline CDR1 is DFQATT and CDR2 is SNEGSKA (reference sequence). For the CDR3, the DNA is TGCAGCGGTAGACGACAAGAGACCCAGTACTTC. Translated: CSGRRQETQYF.

This clone was seen many times. The genes are TRBV19 and TRBJ2-3; the D is unclear. Germline-derived CDR1 and CDR2 are LNHDA and SQIVND (reference sequence). The CDR3 is 13 residues long. V was shortened by 11 bases and J by 2 bases, with 14 bases between the two germline ends. CDR3: CACSEIHTDTQYF. The CDR3 DNA reads as TGTGCCTGTTCAGAGATACACACAGATACGCAGTATTTT.

V and J are TRBV5-4 and TRBJ2-7; possibly TRBD1 for D (5 bases). V dropped 5 bases and J dropped 4 bases, with 10 bases sitting between them. The CDR3 spans 12 residues. Germline CDR1 is SGHNT and CDR2 is YYREEE (reference sequence). CDR3 sequence: CASSSPGYEQYF. In DNA, the CDR3 is TGTGCCAGCAGTTCTCCAGGGTACGAGCAGTACTTC.

On this clone: The same CDR3 arises from other DNA sequences in this sample as well. The chain's CDR3 is CASSPRTASSSYNEQFF. The CDR3 DNA is TGTGCCAGCTCACCAAGGACGGCCTCTAGCTCCTACAATGAGCAGTTCTTC. V gene TRBV18 combines with J gene TRBJ2-1, with D uncertain. This CDR3 spans 17 amino acids. The germline V gene has CDR1 KGHSH and CDR2 LQKENI. V dropped 2 bases and J dropped 0 bases, with 14 bases sitting between them. The variable domain in full, completed from reference TRBV18 and TRBJ2-1, reads NAGVMQNPRHLVRRRGQEARLRCSPMKGHSHVYWYRQLPEEGLKFMVYLQKENIIDESGMPKERFSAEFPKEGPSILRIQQVVRGDSAAYFCASSPRTASSSYNEQFFGPGTRLTVL.

This chain uses TRBV7-9 with TRBJ2-3, with D perhaps matching TRBD2 (5 bases). CDR3 length: 14 amino acids. Trimming left V 4 bases short and J 2 bases short, with 10 bases between. The germline V gene encodes CDR1 SEHNR and CDR2 FQNEAQ (reference sequence). Written as DNA, the CDR3 is TGTGCCAGCAGCTCCTGGAGGCCCACAGATACGCAGTATTTT. Its protein is CASSSWRPTDTQYF.

The chain has TRBV9 and TRBJ2-3; 10 bases align to TRBD2. Germline CDR1 reads SGDLS; CDR2 reads YYNGEE. The trim removed 0 bases at V and 0 bases at J, leaving 7 bases unmatched. The CDR3 has 18 residues. The CDR3 reads CASSVAGLAASSTDTQYF. In DNA form, the CDR3 reads TGTGCCAGCAGCGTAGCCGGACTAGCGGCCTCTAGCACAGATACGCAGTATTTT.

This clone was picked up a small number of times. The chain couples TRBV2 to TRBJ2-5, with 13 bases fitting TRBD2. Germline V CDR1 and CDR2: SNHLY, FYNNEI. The junction had 7 bases not matched to a gene; V was cut back by 7 bases and J by 5 bases. The CDR3 has 15 amino acids. The CDR3 DNA is TGTGCCAGCACGACTAGCGGGGGGCAGCGGGAGACCCAGTACTTC. Its protein product is CASTTSGGQRETQYF.

The sample holds a few counts of this clone. V usage is TRBV4-3 and J usage is TRBJ1-1; no definite D call. There are 13 residues in the CDR3. With 0 bases removed from V and 11 bases from J, the gap between germline ends came to 13 bases. Germline lookup yields CDR1 LGHNA and CDR2 YSLEER. Here the CDR3 DNA reads TGCGCCAGCAGCCAAGATGGTAGGAATCTCGCTTTCTTT. Amino acid sequence: CASSQDGRNLAFF.

The V and J genes are TRBV18 and TRBJ2-5; no clear D gene. CDR1 and CDR2 (germline): KGHSH, LQKENI. V gave up 3 bases and J gave up 5 bases, with 13 bases separating them. The CDR3 consists of 14 residues. CDR3 in DNA: TGTGCCAGCTCACCCACAGTGCCGGCTGAGACCCAGTACTTC. It codes for CASSPTVPAETQYF.

As regards this clone: The identical CDR3 is also encoded by other nucleotide sequences in the sample. The J gene is TRBJ2-2, the V gene TRBV11-2; possibly TRBD1 for D (5 bases). The length of the CDR3 is 15 residues. Looked up from germline, CDR1 is SGHAT and CDR2 is FQNNGV. V lost 3 bases and J 1 base, leaving 9 bases between the germline ends. CDR3: CASSLRQQNTGELFF. As DNA, the CDR3 is TGTGCCAGCAGCTTGCGACAGCAGAACACCGGGGAGCTGTTTTTT.

The rearrangement uses TRBV6-5 and TRBJ2-7, with TRBD1 matching 8 bases. CDR3 length: 14 amino acids. Trimming removed 6 bases from V and 6 bases from J; junction bases left unmatched: 10. Germline loops: CDR1 MNHEY, CDR2 SVGAGI. The CDR3 protein is CASRRLTGEREQYF. In DNA, the CDR3 is TGTGCCAGCAGACGTCTGACAGGGGAGCGCGAGCAGTACTTC.

The sample holds a few counts of this clone. V usage is TRBV10-3 and J usage is TRBJ1-1; D ambiguous. The germline CDR1 and CDR2 sequences are ENHRY and SYGVKD. The length of the CDR3 is 13 residues. The V gene lost 2 bases and the J gene lost 7 bases, with 11 bases spanning the gap. CDR3 sequence reads: CAISEEAALEAFF. CDR3 in DNA: TGTGCCATCAGTGAGGAGGCCGCTCTTGAAGCTTTCTTT.

V gene TRBV7-2 combines with J gene TRBJ2-3; TRBD2 matches at 7 bases. The CDR3 extends over 15 amino acids. Per the germline V gene, CDR1 is SGHTA and CDR2 is FQGNSA. The trim removed 1 base at V and 0 bases at J, leaving 1 base unmatched. DNA for the CDR3: TGTGCCAGCAGCTTAGACGGGGGGAGCACAGATACGCAGTATTTT. Translation: CASSLDGGSTDTQYF. Filled out from reference TRBV7-2 and TRBJ2-3, the complete variable domain reads GAGVSQSPSNKVTEKGKDVELRCDPISGHTALYWYRQSLGQGLEFLIYFQGNSAPDKSGLPSDRFSAERTGGSVSTLTIQRTQQEDSAVYLCASSLDGGSTDTQYFGPGTRLTVL.

The rearrangement links TRBV5-4 to TRBJ1-1; maybe TRBD1 (5 bases). Trimming stripped 3 bases from V and 0 bases from J, with 9 bases between. CDR1 is SGHNT, CDR2 YYREEE, per germline (reference sequence). The CDR3 covers 14 residues. CDR3 sequence (DNA): TGTGCCAGCAGCTCCAGGGCCATGAACACTGAAGCTTTCTTT. The encoded protein is CASSSRAMNTEAFF.

This clone was counted between two and nine times. The chain joins TRBV27 to TRBJ1-1; weak D call: TRBD1 (6 bases). CDR1 MNHEY and CDR2 SMNVEV come from the germline V gene (reference sequence). The CDR3 spans 14 residues. Trimming stripped 8 bases from V and 4 bases from J, with 17 bases between. Written as DNA, the CDR3 is TGTGCCAGCTCGGTAGGGGGTCGACTCACTGAAGCTTTCTTT. Translation gives CASSVGGRLTEAFF.

This clone was recorded at least ten times. This chain joins TRBV5-4 and TRBJ2-7; D is unclear. The germline CDR1 and CDR2 sequences are SGHNT and YYREEE (reference sequence). V lost 0 bases, J lost 2 bases, and 12 bases lay in between. The CDR3 sequence is 15 residues long. CDR3 DNA: TGTGCCAGCAGCTTGGGCGGTAGAGAAACCTACGAGCAGTACTTC. This encodes CASSLGGRETYEQYF.

This clone has just a few counts. The rearrangement joins TRBV2 to TRBJ2-5, with D unresolved. The CDR3 covers 13 residues. Germline V lookup: CDR1 SNHLY, CDR2 FYNNEI. V lost 7 bases, J lost 5 bases, and 14 bases lay in between. In nucleotides, the CDR3 is TGTGCCAGCACTGTGCCACGGACCGAGACCCAGTACTTC. Amino acid sequence: CASTVPRTETQYF.

This clone showed up just a few times. The chain links TRBV19 to TRBJ2-1, with no clear D. Deletions cut 5 bases from V and 5 bases from J, with 16 bases between. CDR1 is LNHDA and CDR2 is SQIVND in the germline V gene (reference sequence). This CDR3 spans 15 amino acids. CDR3 nucleotides: TGTGCCAGTAGTCCGCAGGAAGGGAAAGACAATGAGCAGTTCTTC. It yields the protein CASSPQEGKDNEQFF.

This chain uses TRBV5-6 with TRBJ2-5; tentatively, D is TRBD2 (6 bases). Germline V CDR1 and CDR2: SGHDT, YYEEEE. Deletions cut 4 bases from V and 1 base from J, with 11 bases between. The CDR3 runs to 14 residues. For the CDR3, the DNA is TGTGCCAGCAGCCGATCCGGGAGCCAAGAGACCCAGTACTTC. Translating gives CASSRSGSQETQYF.

The chain couples TRBV7-2 to TRBJ2-2; tentatively, D is TRBD2 (5 bases). Between the trimmed V and J ends, which lost 5 bases and 9 bases, there was a span of 13 bases. Germline CDR1 is SGHTA and CDR2 is FQGNSA. The CDR3 is 13 residues long. CDR3 residues: CASSPDRGRELFF. The DNA of the CDR3 is TGTGCCAGCAGCCCCGACCGAGGGCGGGAGCTGTTTTTT. Variable domain in full (rest from reference TRBV7-2 and TRBJ2-2): GAGVSQSPSNKVTEKGKDVELRCDPISGHTALYWYRQSLGQGLEFLIYFQGNSAPDKSGLPSDRFSAERTGGSVSTLTIQRTQQEDSAVYLCASSPDRGRELFFGEGSRLTVL.

This clone was counted only a few times. The V call is TRBV2, the J call TRBJ2-2; D ambiguous. Trimming cost V 1 base and J 0 bases, with 9 bases left between them. The CDR3 has 16 amino acids. CDR1 is SNHLY, CDR2 FYNNEI, per germline. This chain's CDR3 is CASSEGLGPNTGELFF. The CDR3 nucleotides read TGTGCCAGCAGTGAAGGCTTAGGACCGAACACCGGGGAGCTGTTTTTT.